The rows below give T cell receptor beta chains drawn from one sample of a study of blood T cell repertoires in COVID-19. Profiling relied on immunoSEQ multiplex PCR, and the TCRdb table lists in-frame clones only, not all of them. Of approximately 290,000 clones listed, over 75% are singletons. Sequenced material: PBMCs or T cells enriched from blood (not recorded which). Receptors were obtained from a woman in her 30s who had recovered from COVID-19. Each CDR3 is given with its conserved first and last residue. A D gene is named only where the DNA matches it firmly. Clone size is given for some rows only: seen once, a few or many times, or a class if the clone is expanded.

cdr3_length d_call j_call v_call clone_size cdr3_nt cdr3_aa
19 TRBD2 TRBJ2-5 TRBV24-1 once TGTGCCACCAGTGATCCGCAGCTAGCGGGGGCGAATCGCGAAGAGACCCAGTACTTC CATSDPQLAGANREETQYF
17 NA TRBJ1-3 TRBV4-2 NA TGTGCCAGCAGCCAAGGCCCCCTCGCAGGGGCCCGGAACACCATATATTTT CASSQGPLAGARNTIYF
18 TRBD2 TRBJ2-7 TRBV7-2 NA TGTGCCAGCAGCCCGAGACTAGCGGGTGGGGCGTTTCGATCGGAGCAGTACTTC CASSPRLAGGAFRSEQYF
19 NA TRBJ1-2 TRBV21-1 NA TGTGCCAGCAGCAAGGGAGACCCCCACCCAGGGGCGCTAAACTATGGCTACACCTTC CASSKGDPHPGALNYGYTF
14 TRBD2 TRBJ2-5 TRBV7-9 NA TGTGCCAGCAGCTTAGCCGGGACTAAAGAGACCCAGTACTTC CASSLAGTKETQYF
12 NA TRBJ2-1 TRBV6-5 NA TGTGCCAGCAGTTCGACACGGAATGAGCAGTTCTTC CASSSTRNEQFF
14 NA TRBJ1-1 TRBV5-1 NA TGCGCCAGCAACGTCGGGGGGATGAACACTGAAGCTTTCTTT CASNVGGMNTEAFF
19 NA TRBJ1-1 TRBV5-1 few TGCGCCAGCAGCTTGGCCATACTGGGGGCGCCTACAATGGACACTGAAGCTTTCTTT CASSLAILGAPTMDTEAFF
14 TRBD1 TRBJ1-4 TRBV5-1 NA TGCGCCAGCAGCCCCGGGACAGCGAATGAAAAACTGTTTTTT CASSPGTANEKLFF
14 TRBD1 TRBJ1-1 TRBV5-1 NA TGCGCCAGCAGCTGGGACAGCCAGAACACTGAAGCTTTCTTT CASSWDSQNTEAFF
15 TRBD2 TRBJ2-3 TRBV7-8 NA TGTGCCAGCAGCCTGGTAGCGGGGCCCCGGGATACGCAGTATTTT CASSLVAGPRDTQYF
14 NA TRBJ2-3 TRBV24-1 NA TGTGCCACCAGTGATTCGAGCGCTGCAGATACGCAGTATTTT CATSDSSAADTQYF
13 TRBD1 TRBJ2-4 TRBV28 few TGTGCCAGCCGTGGACAGGGGAAAAACATTCAGTACTTC CASRGQGKNIQYF
15 NA TRBJ1-2 TRBV7-2 NA TGTGCCAGCACCTCCACTAGGTCAGGGGCTGCTGGCTACACCTTC CASTSTRSGAAGYTF
12 NA TRBJ1-1 TRBV19 NA TGTGCCAGTAGTGATTGGGGGGCTGAAGCTTTCTTT CASSDWGAEAFF
15 NA TRBJ2-3 TRBV25-1 NA TGTGCCAGCAGTGAATGGACTCGAGGAGGAGATACGCAGTATTTT CASSEWTRGGDTQYF
17 NA TRBJ2-2 TRBV2 once TGTGCCAGCACTCCCCGGGGAAGGGTGCGAGGCACCGGGGAGCTGTTTTTT CASTPRGRVRGTGELFF
14 NA TRBJ1-1 TRBV5-1 few TGCGCCAGCAGCTTGGCCCCGCGGAACACTGAAGCTTTCTTT CASSLAPRNTEAFF
19 TRBD2 TRBJ2-7 TRBV3-1/TRBV3-2 NA TGTGCCAGCAGCCAAAGATCGTCCCGACTAGCGGGTGTACCCTACGAGCAGTACTTC CASSQRSSRLAGVPYEQYF
14 TRBD1 TRBJ2-1 TRBV4-1 NA TGCGCCAGCAGGCCTATTACAGGGGACAATGAGCAGTTCTTC CASRPITGDNEQFF
13 NA TRBJ1-2 TRBV19 NA TGTGCCAGTAGTATCGGACACGTCTATGGCTACACCTTC CASSIGHVYGYTF
14 NA TRBJ1-2 TRBV5-1 NA TGCGCCAGCAGCTTGGAACAGGGCGCGTATGGCTACACCTTC CASSLEQGAYGYTF
17 NA TRBJ2-7 TRBV27 NA TGTGCCAGCAGTTTATCTGCTGGAGGGCGGGACTCCTACGAGCAGTACTTC CASSLSAGGRDSYEQYF
18 TRBD1 TRBJ1-5 TRBV10-1 few TGCGCCAGCAGTGACCCCTCTCGACAGGGAGTTGGCAATCAGCCCCAGCATTTT CASSDPSRQGVGNQPQHF
14 NA TRBJ1-2 TRBV5-6 NA TGTGCCAGCAGCTTGGAGGGGCGCCGCTATGGCTACACCTTC CASSLEGRRYGYTF
14 TRBD2 TRBJ2-1 TRBV4-2 NA TGTGCCAGCAGCTCCCCCCGGGCGGGGGGGCGGCAGTTCTTC CASSSPRAGGRQFF
16 NA TRBJ1-4 TRBV7-7 NA TGTGCCAGCAGCTTAGGGGCCGGGGTACGGAATGAAAAACTGTTTTTT CASSLGAGVRNEKLFF
13 TRBD1 TRBJ2-7 TRBV6-5 NA TGTGCCAGCAGTCCGGGACAGAGATACGAGCAGTACTTC CASSPGQRYEQYF
15 TRBD1 TRBJ2-7 TRBV29-1 few TGCAGCGTTGGACAGGGAATTCAGAGCTCCTACGAGCAGTACTTC CSVGQGIQSSYEQYF
15 TRBD1 TRBJ2-6 TRBV29-1 NA TGCAGCGTTGGGACAGGGGGCTATGGGGCCAACGTCCTGACTTTC CSVGTGGYGANVLTF
17 TRBD1 TRBJ1-5 TRBV7-8 few TGTGCCAGCAGCTCGTACGGACAGGGCTATAGCAATCAGCCCCAGCATTTT CASSSYGQGYSNQPQHF
17 TRBD1 TRBJ2-2 TRBV7-9 NA TGTGCCAGCAGCTTTACGTCGGGACAGGGAGTCGCCGGGGAGCTGTTTTTT CASSFTSGQGVAGELFF
14 TRBD1 TRBJ1-5 TRBV27 NA TGTGCCAGCAGTTTGGGGACAGGGCATCAGCCCCAGCATTTT CASSLGTGHQPQHF
12 TRBD2 TRBJ2-2 TRBV29-1 NA TGCAGCGCGACTAGCTCCCCCGGGGAGCTGTTTTTT CSATSSPGELFF
13 TRBD1 TRBJ2-7 TRBV2 NA TGTGCCAGCCTTGGGCAGGGGGCCTACGAGCAGTACTTC CASLGQGAYEQYF
14 TRBD1 TRBJ1-5 TRBV5-1 NA TGCGCCAGCAGTCCGGGACAGGGCAATCAGCCCCAGCATTTT CASSPGQGNQPQHF
15 TRBD1 TRBJ1-5 TRBV5-1 NA TGCGCCAGCAGCTTGGAGGGGGCCCCTTATCAGCCCCAGCATTTT CASSLEGAPYQPQHF
15 NA TRBJ1-4 TRBV20-1 once TGCAGTGCTAGTGACCAGGCGGGAACTAATGAAAAACTGTTTTTT CSASDQAGTNEKLFF
15 NA TRBJ1-5 TRBV18 NA TGTGCCAGCTCACCGGTTACAGGCCCCAATCAGCCCCAGCATTTT CASSPVTGPNQPQHF
16 TRBD2 TRBJ2-1 TRBV3-1/TRBV3-2 NA TGTGCCAGCAGCCCACATACTAGCGGGGTCAACAATGAGCAGTTCTTC CASSPHTSGVNNEQFF
16 TRBD1 TRBJ1-2 TRBV27 NA TGTGCCAGCAGTTCGCAACGTACAGGGGGCGTGGGGGGCTACACCTTC CASSSQRTGGVGGYTF
13 NA TRBJ1-1 TRBV29-1 once TGCAGCGTTGAATTGGGCTGGGACACTGAAGCTTTCTTT CSVELGWDTEAFF
13 NA TRBJ1-2 TRBV2 NA TGTGCCAGCAGTGTTGGCAGGGACTATGGCTACACCTTC CASSVGRDYGYTF
13 TRBD1 TRBJ1-1 TRBV30 NA TGTGCCTGGAGCTCCACCGGGACAGGGGGCGGTTTCTTT CAWSSTGTGGGFF
13 TRBD1 TRBJ1-2 TRBV5-6 once TGTGCCAGCAGCACCAGACAGGGGGATGGCTACACCTTC CASSTRQGDGYTF
12 NA TRBJ2-2 TRBV10-3 few TGTGCCCTTAAAATAAACACCGGGGAGCTGTTTTTT CALKINTGELFF
15 NA TRBJ2-6 TRBV2 once TGTGCCAGCAGACCCAGGGTCTCTGGGGCCAACGTCCTGACTTTC CASRPRVSGANVLTF
14 TRBD2 TRBJ2-7 TRBV28 NA TGTGCCAGCAGCAACGGCGGGAGGGCCTACGAGCAGTACTTC CASSNGGRAYEQYF
14 TRBD1 TRBJ2-1 TRBV6-5 NA TGTGCCAGCAAAACCGGGACAGGGGTTAATGAGCAGTTCTTC CASKTGTGVNEQFF
16 NA TRBJ2-1 TRBV29-1 NA TGCAGCGTTGAGGGGACTCCGACATCTACTTACAATGAGCAGTTCTTC CSVEGTPTSTYNEQFF
15 NA TRBJ1-2 TRBV7-9 NA TGTGCCAGCAGCCATCCTACCGACAAGGCCGGTGGCTACACCTTC CASSHPTDKAGGYTF
14 NA TRBJ1-1 TRBV6-5 NA TGTGCCAGCAAGGGGTCAGGGGTGGGCACTGAAGCTTTCTTT CASKGSGVGTEAFF
15 NA TRBJ1-5 TRBV7-8 once TGTGCCAGCAGCCCTAGACCGGGGGGGGGCCAGCCCCAGCATTTT CASSPRPGGGQPQHF
15 NA TRBJ1-1 TRBV28 NA TGTGCCAGCAGTTCCCGGGTCCGCCTAGGGGTTGAAGCTTTCTTT CASSSRVRLGVEAFF
18 NA TRBJ2-3 TRBV28 NA TGTGCCAGCAGTTTTCTCCAAGTTCTCCGCGCTTCCACAGATACGCAGTATTTT CASSFLQVLRASTDTQYF
13 NA TRBJ1-1 TRBV7-9 NA TGTGCCAGCAGCTTAAACGCGGGGGCTGAAGCTTTCTTT CASSLNAGAEAFF
13 NA TRBJ1-1 TRBV7-9 NA TGTGCCAGCAGCCCCGGGGGGGGGACTGAAGCTTTCTTT CASSPGGGTEAFF
18 NA TRBJ2-7 TRBV19 NA TGTGCCAGTAGCCGTAAGGGGCAGACCGCTAAATTCTCCTACGAGCAGTACTTC CASSRKGQTAKFSYEQYF
14 NA TRBJ1-5 TRBV5-1 NA TGCGCCAGCAGCTTGGAACAGGGCAGTCAGCCCCAGCATTTT CASSLEQGSQPQHF